This T cell receptor beta chain was identified in a study of cytomegalovirus exposure and HLA in healthy donors. Study results and caveats: Previously analyzed data showed that most TCR beta V segments were productive at a frequency of about 87% or about 30%. Apparent HLA restriction characterized most CMV-associated TCR beta chains in a later analysis.

Though probably carrying unrecorded immune exposures, donors were nominally healthy at sampling. This clone was seen once. What it binds is not known. Both 60 Vbeta primers and 13 Jbeta primers went into the PCR. The repertoire was sequenced with immunoSEQ multiplex PCR; TCRdb's copy has only in-frame clones and lacks some. The sample holds roughly 170,000 clones, roughly 82% seen once. The V segment lost 6 bases and the J segment 2 bases; nucleotides outside the gene matches: 4. The germline V gene has CDR1 MNHNY and CDR2 SVGAGI (reference sequence). The CDR3 consists of 14 residues. The source material was PBMCs. This clonotype was sampled from a girl aged 2-10 years in good health and CMV-seropositive. The chain employs TRBV6-6 and TRBJ2-3; 8 nucleotides align to TRBD2. CDR3: CASSVAGPTDTQYF. CDR3 sequence (DNA): TGTGCCAGCAGCGTAGCGGGACCCACAGATACGCAGTATTTT.